A selection of T cell receptor beta chains follows, all from one sample in a study of spatial heterogeneity in lung cancer. Each CDR3 protein gets one entry after TCRdb re-called the 5' RACE reads with MiXCR. The sample contains approximately 49,000 distinct CDR3 sequences, roughly 5.2% of which appear only once. The material was PBMCs, obtained at surgery. Receptors originate from a male donor with early-stage non-small cell lung cancer. CDR3s leave out the opening cysteine and the closing phenylalanine or tryptophan. Fields, in order: V gene, clone size, J gene, CDR3 protein. For some rows the clone size is stated as once, few or many, or as a class when expanded; others skip it.

V: TRBV6-1; size: many; J: TRBJ2-3; CDR3: ASSDGGRWPDTQY
V: TRBV27; size: -; J: TRBJ2-6; CDR3: ASSLRGGGANVLT
V: TRBV29-1; size: many; J: TRBJ1-5; CDR3: SVAGPNQPQH
V: TRBV7-9; size: many; J: TRBJ2-7; CDR3: ASSPLGGFAYEQY
V: TRBV20-1; size: few; J: TRBJ1-1; CDR3: SARSSRGNTEAF
V: TRBV10-3; size: many; J: TRBJ2-1; CDR3: AITREGHNEQF
V: TRBV6-6; size: many; J: TRBJ2-7; CDR3: ASCGRGYEQY
V: TRBV14; size: many; J: TRBJ2-1; CDR3: ASSQDWGSGRALYNEQF
V: TRBV19; size: many; J: TRBJ2-3; CDR3: ASTPDSSTDTQY
V: TRBV19; size: many; J: TRBJ1-4; CDR3: ASSYGGATNEKLF
V: TRBV7-9; size: many; J: TRBJ1-1; CDR3: ASSPGTGAMNTEAF
V: TRBV20-1; size: many; J: TRBJ2-1; CDR3: SAREGWRPMSSYNEQF
V: TRBV19; size: -; J: TRBJ1-1; CDR3: ASSITGREAF
V: TRBV5-1; size: many; J: TRBJ2-7; CDR3: ASSYRGSSYEQY
V: TRBV11-3; size: hyperexpanded; J: TRBJ2-6; CDR3: ASRLDNSGANVLT
V: TRBV19; size: -; J: TRBJ2-1; CDR3: ASSLSPQLAGLHNEQF
V: TRBV7-8; size: many; J: TRBJ2-1; CDR3: ASSPFKVAQWDEQF
V: TRBV28; size: many; J: TRBJ1-5; CDR3: ASSSDSLANQPQH
V: TRBV7-6; size: many; J: TRBJ1-4; CDR3: ASSLGVGSWEKLF
V: TRBV20-1; size: many; J: TRBJ2-5; CDR3: SAWDRVETQY
V: TRBV4-3; size: many; J: TRBJ1-5; CDR3: ASSRDVGHPQH
V: TRBV29-1; size: many; J: TRBJ2-7; CDR3: SVGLAEPGEQY
V: TRBV7-2; size: few; J: TRBJ2-1; CDR3: ASSLKGVEQF
V: TRBV6-6; size: many; J: TRBJ2-7; CDR3: ATRREGLPSYEQY
V: TRBV9; size: many; J: TRBJ2-1; CDR3: ASSAVMGAEQF
V: TRBV6-5; size: many; J: TRBJ2-2; CDR3: ASSYSRGSGELF
V: TRBV4-1; size: many; J: TRBJ2-4; CDR3: ASSQDRGLAPGNIQY
V: TRBV7-8; size: many; J: TRBJ2-5; CDR3: ASSLDTSGRETQY
V: TRBV7-9; size: many; J: TRBJ2-2; CDR3: ASSTRQGGIGELF
V: TRBV7-6; size: -; J: TRBJ2-3; CDR3: ASSFGLDGTDTQY
V: TRBV6-4; size: many; J: TRBJ2-1; CDR3: ASSDLPFYNEQF
V: TRBV6-1; size: many; J: TRBJ1-5; CDR3: ASSPDRGRGQPQH
V: TRBV3-1; size: many; J: TRBJ1-2; CDR3: ASSNDRLSNYGYT
V: TRBV7-9; size: many; J: TRBJ1-2; CDR3: ASSWSGTYTYGYT
V: TRBV4-3; size: many; J: TRBJ2-7; CDR3: ASSQEGTDTGYEQY
V: TRBV7-9; size: many; J: TRBJ2-4; CDR3: SLSPALAAWDIQY
V: TRBV19; size: many; J: TRBJ2-3; CDR3: ASSIAWRGTDTQY
V: TRBV20-1; size: many; J: TRBJ2-6; CDR3: SARVPGQGYSGANVLT
V: TRBV12-3/TRBV12-4; size: -; J: TRBJ2-4; CDR3: ASSFRGDIQY
V: TRBV10-1; size: -; J: TRBJ2-3; CDR3: ASSPRTGSTDTQY
V: TRBV6-5; size: -; J: TRBJ2-7; CDR3: ASSYSRSGSYEQY
V: TRBV7-3; size: -; J: TRBJ2-1; CDR3: ASSSLPGLHYNEQF
V: TRBV5-1; size: many; J: TRBJ2-6; CDR3: ASSPDSSGANVLT
V: TRBV4-3; size: many; J: TRBJ2-7; CDR3: ASSHQRRRDEQY
V: TRBV2; size: many; J: TRBJ2-7; CDR3: ASNQQGASVEQY
V: TRBV6-2/TRBV6-3; size: many; J: TRBJ2-3; CDR3: ASSYAGDTQY
V: TRBV4-3; size: few; J: TRBJ2-4; CDR3: ASSPNLGGAKNIQY
V: TRBV6-1; size: many; J: TRBJ2-7; CDR3: ASSEKGSDEQY
V: TRBV11-2; size: many; J: TRBJ1-1; CDR3: ASSLTLPGTFTRGTEAF
V: TRBV7-2; size: many; J: TRBJ1-4; CDR3: ASSLRTGNEKLF
V: TRBV10-3; size: many; J: TRBJ2-1; CDR3: AIRIAGSSYNEQF
V: TRBV6-1; size: few; J: TRBJ2-7; CDR3: ASSEGLAGSYEQY
V: TRBV6-1; size: many; J: TRBJ1-2; CDR3: ASSLMTGAEMYGYT
V: TRBV2; size: many; J: TRBJ2-7; CDR3: ASSEGLAGILYEQY
V: TRBV6-1; size: many; J: TRBJ1-2; CDR3: ASSEYGSEYGYT
V: TRBV29-1; size: many; J: TRBJ2-5; CDR3: SLGRSEETQY
V: TRBV7-2; size: few; J: TRBJ2-7; CDR3: ASSLSGESSYEQY
V: TRBV25-1; size: many; J: TRBJ2-1; CDR3: ASSAELGQNSYNEQF
V: TRBV29-1; size: many; J: TRBJ2-1; CDR3: SVGPLGGQQF